This T cell receptor beta chain was captured by sequencing in a study of T cells in Graves' hyperthyroidism and ophthalmopathy. Overall study results and limits: Stable hyperthyroidism was separated from ophthalmopathy by a model based on 13 V-J features.

Amplified regions were TCR beta CDR3 sequences from RNA transcripts. First-round RT-PCR with HTBI primers amplified the TCR CDR3 region. TCRdb used MiXCR to reprocess the multiplex PCR reads, holding one entry per CDR3 protein. The data show 500,000 or so distinct CDR3 sequences, with about 16% seen just once and about 29% held by the top ten. This clonotype was recorded a few times. The antigen remains undetermined. In germline, CDR1 is SGHTA, CDR2 FQGNSA. This CDR3 is built from 14 residues. Trimming took off 6 bases at V and 2 bases at J, with 13 bases between the two ends. The cohort's ophthalmopathy patients, a group with duration under 3 months, had a Clinical Activity Score of at least 3 and a NOSPECS grade of at least 4. Clinicians diagnosed patients from clinical symptoms, serum thyroxine and TRAb, thyroid ultrasound and orbital computed tomography.

The receptor's source is a woman aged 25 to 45 with Graves' ophthalmopathy. The sample consisted of blood. The rearrangement uses TRBV7-2 and TRBJ2-5, with D possibly being TRBD1 (6 bases). CDR3 nucleotide sequence: TGTGCCAGCAGACCAAAGAGGGGGCAAGAGACCCAGTACTTC. Protein product: CASRPKRGQETQYF.